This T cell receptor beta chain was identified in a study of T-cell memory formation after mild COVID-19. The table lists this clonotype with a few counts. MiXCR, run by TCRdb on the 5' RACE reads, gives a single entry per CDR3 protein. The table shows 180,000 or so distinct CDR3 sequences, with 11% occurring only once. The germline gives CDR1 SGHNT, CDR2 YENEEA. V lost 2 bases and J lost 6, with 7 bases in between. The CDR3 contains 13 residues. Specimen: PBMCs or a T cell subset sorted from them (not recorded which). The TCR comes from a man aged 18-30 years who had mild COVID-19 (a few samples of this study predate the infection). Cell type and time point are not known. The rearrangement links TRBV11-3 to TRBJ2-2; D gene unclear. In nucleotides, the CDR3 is TGTGCCAGCAGCTTACAATGGGCCGGGGAGCTGTTTTTT. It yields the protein CASSLQWAGELFF.